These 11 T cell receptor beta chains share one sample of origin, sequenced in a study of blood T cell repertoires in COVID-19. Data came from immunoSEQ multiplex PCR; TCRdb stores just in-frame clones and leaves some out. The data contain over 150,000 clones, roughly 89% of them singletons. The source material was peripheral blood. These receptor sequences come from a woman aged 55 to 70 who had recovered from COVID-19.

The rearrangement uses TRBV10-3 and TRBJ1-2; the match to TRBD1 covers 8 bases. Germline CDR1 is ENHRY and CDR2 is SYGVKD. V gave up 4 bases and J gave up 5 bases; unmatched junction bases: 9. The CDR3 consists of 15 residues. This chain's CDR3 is CAISAPVTGVYGYTF. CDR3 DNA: TGTGCCATCAGTGCCCCCGTGACAGGGGTTTATGGCTACACCTTC.

In nucleotides, the CDR3 is TGTGCCAGCAGCCGACGGGGCGGGGAACGGCAGTACTTC. Its protein product is CASSRRGGERQYF. The chain is built from TRBV6-5 and TRBJ2-7, with a weak D call TRBD2 (6 bases). The V and J ends lost 6 bases and 9 bases respectively, with 18 bases between them. The germline V gene has CDR1 MNHEY and CDR2 SVGAGI. This CDR3 spans 13 amino acids.

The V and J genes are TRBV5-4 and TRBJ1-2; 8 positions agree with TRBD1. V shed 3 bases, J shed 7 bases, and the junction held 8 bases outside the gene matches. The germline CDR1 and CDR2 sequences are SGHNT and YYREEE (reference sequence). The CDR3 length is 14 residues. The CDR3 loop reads CASSSGQGLRGYTF. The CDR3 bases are TGTGCCAGCAGCTCCGGACAGGGTCTGCGTGGCTACACCTTC.

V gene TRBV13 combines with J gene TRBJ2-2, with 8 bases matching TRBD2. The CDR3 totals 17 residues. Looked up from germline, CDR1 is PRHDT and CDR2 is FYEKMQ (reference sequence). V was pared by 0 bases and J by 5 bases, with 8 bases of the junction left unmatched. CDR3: CASSLGRPSGGTGELFF. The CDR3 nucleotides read TGTGCCAGCAGCTTAGGCCGTCCGAGCGGGGGTACCGGGGAGCTGTTTTTT.

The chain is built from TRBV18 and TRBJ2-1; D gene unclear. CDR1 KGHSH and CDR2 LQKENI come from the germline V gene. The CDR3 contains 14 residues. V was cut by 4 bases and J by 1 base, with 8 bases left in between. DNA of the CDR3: TGTGCCAGCTCACAGCAGGTGTCCTACAATGAGCAGTTCTTC. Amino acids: CASSQQVSYNEQFF. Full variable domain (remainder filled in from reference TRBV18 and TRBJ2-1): NAGVMQNPRHLVRRRGQEARLRCSPMKGHSHVYWYRQLPEEGLKFMVYLQKENIIDESGMPKERFSAEFPKEGPSILRIQQVVRGDSAAYFCASSQQVSYNEQFFGPGTRLTVL.

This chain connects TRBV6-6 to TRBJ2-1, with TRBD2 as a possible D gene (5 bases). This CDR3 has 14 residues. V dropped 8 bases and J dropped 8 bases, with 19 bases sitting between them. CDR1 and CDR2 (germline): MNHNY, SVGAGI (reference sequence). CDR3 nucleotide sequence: TGTGCCAGCGGACTGACGGGTCCATGGGATGAGCAGTTCTTC. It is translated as CASGLTGPWDEQFF.

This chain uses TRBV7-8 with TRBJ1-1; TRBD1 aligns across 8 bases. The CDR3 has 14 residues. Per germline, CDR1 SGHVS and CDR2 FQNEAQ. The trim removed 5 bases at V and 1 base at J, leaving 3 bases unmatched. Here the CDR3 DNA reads TGTGCCAGCAGCCGGACAGGGAGGAACACTGAAGCTTTCTTT. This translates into CASSRTGRNTEAFF.

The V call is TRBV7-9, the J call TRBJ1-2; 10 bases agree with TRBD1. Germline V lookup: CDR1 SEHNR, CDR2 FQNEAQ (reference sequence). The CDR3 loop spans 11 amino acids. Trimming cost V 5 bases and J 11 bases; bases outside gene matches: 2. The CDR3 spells CASSRDRGYTF. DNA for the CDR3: TGTGCCAGCAGCCGGGACAGGGGATACACCTTC.

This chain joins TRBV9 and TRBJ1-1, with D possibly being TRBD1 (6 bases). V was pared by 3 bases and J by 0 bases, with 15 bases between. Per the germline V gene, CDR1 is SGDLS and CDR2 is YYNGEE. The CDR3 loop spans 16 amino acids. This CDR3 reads CASSATGWDMNTEAFF. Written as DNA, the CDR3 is TGTGCCAGCAGCGCCACGGGTTGGGACATGAACACTGAAGCTTTCTTT.

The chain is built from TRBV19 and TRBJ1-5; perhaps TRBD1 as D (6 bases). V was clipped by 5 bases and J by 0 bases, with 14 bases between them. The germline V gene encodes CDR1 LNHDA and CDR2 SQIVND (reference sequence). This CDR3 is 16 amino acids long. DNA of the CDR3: TGTGCCAGTAGTCGGCGACAGGAAGATAGCAATCAGCCCCAGCATTTT. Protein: CASSRRQEDSNQPQHF. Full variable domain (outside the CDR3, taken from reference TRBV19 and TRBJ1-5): DGGITQSPKYLFRKEGQNVTLSCEQNLNHDAMYWYRQDPGQGLRLIYYSQIVNDFQKGDIAEGYSVSREKKESFPLTVTSAQKNPTAFYLCASSRRQEDSNQPQHFGDGTRLSIL.

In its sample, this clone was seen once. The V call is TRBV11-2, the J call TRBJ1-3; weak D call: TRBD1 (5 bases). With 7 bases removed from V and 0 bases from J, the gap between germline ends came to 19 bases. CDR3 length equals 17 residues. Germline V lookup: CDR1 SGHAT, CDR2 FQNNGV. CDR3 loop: CASNRAGVGVSGNTIYF. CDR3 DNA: TGTGCCAGCAATCGCGCGGGGGTTGGGGTCTCTGGAAACACCATATATTTT.